This is a list of T cell receptor beta chains from one sample in a study of Graves' ophthalmopathy and Graves' hyperthyroidism. Via MiXCR, TCRdb re-called the multiplex PCR reads, giving one row per CDR3 protein. The sample holds 150,000 or so distinct CDR3 sequences, around two fifths seen once. Sequencing input: peripheral blood. The receptors originated from a woman in her 40s with Graves' ophthalmopathy. Each CDR3 is given with its conserved first and last residue. D genes are given only for firm matches. Clone size is given for some rows only: seen once, a few or many times, or a class if the clone is expanded.

abundance	v_gene	j_gene	d_gene	CDR3aa	CDR3nt
many	TRBV29-1	TRBJ2-7	.	CSVEKGGKGYEQYF	TGCAGCGTTGAAAAGGGGGGCAAAGGGTACGAGCAGTACTTC
many	TRBV20-1	TRBJ2-7	.	CSARAGGDEQYF	TGCAGTGCTAGAGCCGGCGGGGACGAGCAGTACTTC
many	TRBV28	TRBJ1-5	.	CASSLPGPYSNQPQHF	TGTGCCAGCAGTTTGCCAGGTCCCTATAGCAATCAGCCCCAGCATTTT
once	TRBV7-2	TRBJ2-7	.	CASRKVAVSYEQYF	TGTGCCAGCAGAAAGGTAGCGGTTTCCTACGAGCAGTACTTC
.	TRBV7-2	TRBJ2-5	.	CASSLLDYQETQYF	TGTGCCAGCAGCTTACTCGACTACCAAGAGACCCAGTACTTC
many	TRBV30	TRBJ1-1	TRBD1	CAWDRGLNTEAFF	TGTGCCTGGGACAGGGGGTTAAACACTGAAGCTTTCTTT
.	TRBV28	TRBJ1-1	.	CASSPAGPLYTEAFF	TGTGCCAGCAGTCCGGCGGGTCCCCTCTACACTGAAGCTTTCTTT
many	TRBV2	TRBJ1-5	TRBD1	CASSFNRGQPQHF	TGTGCCAGCAGTTTTAACAGGGGCCAGCCCCAGCATTTT
.	TRBV6-1	TRBJ2-7	TRBD2	CASEGRGDEQYF	TGCGCCAGCGAAGGGAGGGGAGACGAGCAGTACTTC
many	TRBV19	TRBJ1-5	.	CASRGEGNQPQHF	TGTGCCAGTAGGGGGGAGGGCAATCAGCCCCAGCATTTT
.	TRBV6-1	TRBJ1-1	.	CASARHLNTEAFF	TGTGCCAGCGCGAGACACTTGAACACTGAAGCTTTCTTT
many	TRBV27	TRBJ1-6	TRBD1	CASRSGGFNSPLHF	TGTGCCAGCAGATCAGGGGGCTTTAATTCACCCCTCCACTTT
many	TRBV7-9	TRBJ1-6	.	CASSFVGPNSPLHF	TGTGCCAGCAGCTTTGTGGGGCCTAATTCACCCCTCCACTTT
.	TRBV12-5	TRBJ1-1	TRBD1	CASGSRTGLAQLEAFF	TGTGCTAGTGGTTCCAGGACAGGACTCGCGCAACTTGAAGCTTTCTTT
.	TRBV12-3/TRBV12-4	TRBJ1-5	.	CASSYSTSVGPQHF	TGTGCCAGCAGTTATTCCACGTCCGTCGGGCCCCAGCATTTT
many	TRBV19	TRBJ1-6	.	CASSITGTSGSPLHF	TGTGCCAGTAGTATAACTGGAACCTCCGGTTCACCCCTCCACTTT
.	TRBV11-2	TRBJ2-7	.	CASSLDLARTYEQYF	TGTGCCAGCAGCTTAGACCTAGCGAGGACCTACGAGCAGTACTTC
.	TRBV20-1	TRBJ2-5	TRBD2	CSASGTKQTQYF	TGCAGTGCCAGTGGGACTAAGCAGACCCAGTACTTC
once	TRBV24-1	TRBJ1-2	TRBD1	CATKDRANYGYTF	TGTGCCACCAAGGACAGGGCTAACTATGGCTACACCTTC
.	TRBV11-2	TRBJ2-2	.	CASSFIQGRGGELFF	TGTGCCAGCAGCTTCATACAAGGGCGAGGCGGGGAGCTGTTTTTT
.	TRBV15	TRBJ2-7	.	CATSRRPRGSYEQYF	TGTGCCACCAGCCGCCGTCCTAGGGGGTCCTACGAGCAGTACTTC
many	TRBV6-1	TRBJ1-1	.	CASSKRQDEAFF	TGTGCCAGCAGTAAAAGACAGGATGAAGCTTTCTTT
.	TRBV30	TRBJ2-7	TRBD2	CAWSTGTSVIYEQYF	TGTGCCTGGAGTACTGGGACTAGCGTAATATACGAGCAGTACTTC
many	TRBV28	TRBJ1-5	.	CATVISGSNQPQHF	TGTGCCACCGTAATTTCTGGTAGCAATCAGCCCCAGCATTTT
.	TRBV28	TRBJ1-5	.	CASSLTGPPKWSNQPQHF	TGTGCCAGCAGTTTAACGGGACCCCCGAAGTGGAGCAATCAGCCCCAGCATTTT
many	TRBV7-6	TRBJ1-4	.	CASSPEGTNEKLFF	TGTGCCAGCAGCCCGGAAGGAACTAATGAAAAACTGTTTTTT
once	TRBV7-6	TRBJ2-2	TRBD1	CASSRGQGVSGELFF	TGTGCCAGCAGCCGAGGACAGGGAGTTAGCGGGGAGCTGTTTTTT
many	TRBV5-1	TRBJ2-1	TRBD2	CASSSRYTSGTRDEQFF	TGCGCCAGCAGCTCAAGATATACTAGCGGAACTAGGGATGAGCAGTTCTTC
many	TRBV28	TRBJ1-1	.	CASSPGTANTEAFF	TGTGCCAGCAGTCCAGGGACGGCGAACACTGAAGCTTTCTTT
many	TRBV4-1	TRBJ2-7	.	CASSQDGRSSYEQYF	TGCGCCAGCAGCCAAGATGGCAGGAGCTCCTACGAGCAGTACTTC
.	TRBV6-2/TRBV6-3	TRBJ2-7	.	CATYGGNYEQYF	TGTGCCACCTATGGGGGGAACTACGAGCAGTACTTC
.	TRBV6-2/TRBV6-3	TRBJ2-7	.	CASSSPADEQYF	TGTGCCAGCAGTTCGCCAGCAGACGAGCAGTACTTC
.	TRBV20-1	TRBJ2-7	.	CSARRREVSYEQYF	TGCAGTGCTAGACGAAGGGAGGTCTCCTACGAGCAGTACTTC
.	TRBV7-2	TRBJ2-5	TRBD2	CASSFRASGRGETQYF	TGTGCCAGCAGCTTTAGGGCTAGCGGGAGAGGAGAGACCCAGTACTTC
.	TRBV15	TRBJ1-5	TRBD1	CATSRASSGGKDQPQHF	TGTGCCACCAGCAGGGCTTCGTCAGGGGGAAAGGATCAGCCCCAGCATTTT
many	TRBV6-5	TRBJ1-1	TRBD1	CAVHRGNTEAFF	TGTGCCGTCCACAGGGGGAACACTGAAGCTTTCTTT
many	TRBV29-1	TRBJ2-7	TRBD2	CSAGTSGTYEQYF	TGCAGCGCTGGGACTAGCGGGACCTACGAGCAGTACTTC
.	TRBV6-1	TRBJ2-7	.	CASSEGSPREQYF	TGTGCCAGCAGTGAAGGCAGTCCCCGGGAGCAGTACTTC
many	TRBV7-9	TRBJ1-2	.	CASSQEEWGWDGYTF	TGTGCCAGCAGTCAAGAGGAGTGGGGATGGGATGGCTACACCTTC
.	TRBV19	TRBJ1-5	.	CASSIRHGQTVNQPQHF	TGTGCCAGTAGTATTAGGCATGGGCAGACCGTCAATCAGCCCCAGCATTTT
many	TRBV5-1	TRBJ2-7	TRBD1	CASSLGTGSVEQYF	TGCGCCAGCAGCTTGGGGACAGGGTCTGTCGAGCAGTACTTC
.	TRBV10-2	TRBJ2-7	.	CASSGGVVYEQYF	TGCGCCAGCAGTGGCGGGGTGGTCTACGAGCAGTACTTC
many	TRBV2	TRBJ1-2	.	CASSEALSSVGWGYTF	TGTGCCAGCAGTGAAGCGCTTTCAAGCGTCGGATGGGGCTACACCTTC
many	TRBV7-3	TRBJ2-7	.	CASSPKDSPRSGYEQYF	TGTGCCAGCAGCCCCAAGGACTCTCCTCGATCGGGGTACGAGCAGTACTTC